Following are 30 T cell receptor beta chains from one sample sequenced in a study of response to subunit inactivated influenza vaccine. TCRdb reanalysed the RT-PCR reads using MiXCR and keeps one entry per CDR3 protein. This table has about 800,000 distinct CDR3 sequences, over 20% appearing once. The sequenced sample was PBMCs from blood, obtained 4 to 6 days after vaccination. These receptors were taken from a man aged 45-65 years who received an inactivated influenza vaccine.

V is TRBV12-3 or TRBV12-4 and J is TRBJ2-1; TRBD2 agrees at 10 bases. V lost 7 bases and J lost 8; bases outside the gene matches: 14. This CDR3 spans 16 amino acids. The CDR3 spells CASTSTGTSVIDEQFF. The CDR3 DNA follows: TGTGCCAGCACCTCTACCGGGACTAGCGTCATCGATGAGCAGTTCTTC.

The J gene is TRBJ2-1, the V gene TRBV10-3, with a weak D call TRBD2 (5 bases). The germline V gene encodes CDR1 ENHRY and CDR2 SYGVKD. The CDR3 covers 16 residues. Trimming cost V 1 base and J 7 bases, with 17 bases left between them. The CDR3 is CAISEFGSAPGNEQFF. CDR3 coding DNA: TGTGCCATCAGTGAGTTTGGTAGCGCTCCTGGGAATGAGCAGTTCTTC.

V gene TRBV20-1 combines with J gene TRBJ2-5; a possible D gene is TRBD2 (6 bases). The CDR3 is 14 residues long. The germline V and J ends were trimmed by 1 base and 4 bases, with 13 bases remaining between them. Germline V gene data show CDR1 as DFQATT and CDR2 as SNEGSKA (reference sequence). As DNA, the CDR3 is TGCAGTGCTAGAGTTGTGCGGGGACGAGAGACCCAGTACTTC. This gives the protein CSARVVRGRETQYF.

The gene calls are TRBV7-3 and TRBJ2-1, with D unclear. The V gene lost 0 bases and the J gene lost 6 bases, with 9 bases spanning the gap. Germline V gene sequence: CDR1 SGHTA, CDR2 FQGTGA. The CDR3 contains 14 residues. The CDR3 DNA is TGTGCCAGCAGCTTAACGGGCAGCCCCAATGAGCAGTTCTTC. This encodes CASSLTGSPNEQFF.

This clonotype was seen once. The CDR3 protein is CASSLYPPGRRAQETQYF. The CDR3, as DNA: TGTGCCAGCAGCTTATATCCGCCGGGACGCCGGGCCCAAGAGACCCAGTACTTC. The chain joins TRBV7-8 to TRBJ2-5; D tentatively reads TRBD1 or TRBD2 (5 bases each). The CDR3 has 18 amino acids. Deletions cut 2 bases from V and 1 base from J, with 20 bases between. Germline V gene lookup returns CDR1 SGHVS and CDR2 FQNEAQ. The complete variable domain, with remaining parts taken from reference TRBV7-8 and TRBJ2-5, reads GAGVSQSPRYKVAKRGQDVALRCDPISGHVSLFWYQQALGQGPEFLTYFQNEAQLDKSGLPSDRFFAERPEGSVSTLKIQRTQQEDSAVYLCASSLYPPGRRAQETQYFGPGTRLLVL.

The chain recombines TRBV7-9 with TRBJ2-6; 7 nucleotides agree with TRBD1. Looked up from germline, CDR1 is SEHNR and CDR2 is FQNEAQ (reference sequence). CDR3 length equals 15 residues. J lost 1 base, V lost 6 bases, and 3 bases had no gene match. CDR3 DNA sequence: TGTGCCAGCAGACGACAGGGATCTGGGGCCAACGTCCTGACTTTC. Translated: CASRRQGSGANVLTF. The whole variable domain, filled in from reference TRBV7-9 and TRBJ2-6, reads DTGVSQNPRHKITKRGQNVTFRCDPISEHNRLYWYRQTLGQGPEFLTYFQNEAQLEKSRLLSDRFSAERPKGSFSTLEIQRTEQGDSAMYLCASRRQGSGANVLTFGAGSRLTVL.

This clonotype has at least ten counts. V usage is TRBV3-1 and J usage is TRBJ2-7; D possibly matches TRBD1 or TRBD2 (5 bases each). This CDR3 is 12 amino acids long. Between the trimmed V and J ends, which lost 3 bases and 2 bases, there was a span of 5 bases. In germline, CDR1 is LGHDT, CDR2 YNNKEL (reference sequence). CDR3 nucleotide sequence: TGTGCCAGCAGCCAGGGACCCTACGAGCAGTACTTC. Amino acids: CASSQGPYEQYF.

The table lists this clonotype with many counts. This chain links TRBV10-2 with TRBJ2-2; 10 bases match TRBD1. J lost 2 bases, V lost 8 bases, and 2 bases had no gene match. CDR1 and CDR2 (germline): WSHSY, SAAADI. The CDR3 runs to 14 residues. The CDR3 DNA reads TGCGCCAGCCGGGACAGGGGTAACACCGGGGAGCTGTTTTTT. The encoded protein is CASRDRGNTGELFF.

The J gene is TRBJ1-2, the V gene TRBV21-1; the table's D call TRBD1 went unverified against the DNA. TRBV21-1 is a pseudogene locus. CDR3 length: 15 amino acids. CDR3 DNA: TGTGCCAGCAGCAAAACAGGGGGGTGTAGCTATGGCTACACCTTC. It is translated as CASSKTGGCSYGYTF.

Only a few counts were recorded for this clonotype. V gene TRBV4-2 combines with J gene TRBJ1-1; D remains ambiguous. V shed 4 bases and J shed 1 base, with 10 bases lying between them. The CDR3 is 14 residues long. Germline assignment: CDR1 LGHNA and CDR2 YNFKEQ. In DNA form, the CDR3 reads TGTGCCAGCAGCCCAGACATAGGGAACACTGAAGCTTTCTTT. Its protein is CASSPDIGNTEAFF.

V is TRBV6-1 and J is TRBJ2-7; 12 bases line up with TRBD2. Trimming took 4 bases from V and 7 from J; bases not matched to a gene: 14. Germline assignment: CDR1 MNHNS and CDR2 SASEGT. This CDR3 is built from 17 residues. Here the CDR3 DNA reads TGTGCCAGCAGTGGAAGGAAAGGGACTAGCGGGCGTTGGGAGCAGTACTTC. The encoded protein is CASSGRKGTSGRWEQYF.

The sample holds one count of this clonotype. The chain links TRBV5-1 to TRBJ2-2; D remains unclear. The CDR3 runs to 14 residues. CDR1 is SGHRS, CDR2 YFSETQ, per germline. Trimming took off 4 bases at V and 1 base at J, with 8 bases between the two ends. The chain's CDR3 is CASSVARNTGELFF. Here the CDR3 DNA reads TGCGCCAGCAGCGTTGCACGGAACACCGGGGAGCTGTTTTTT.

This clonotype was observed a few times. V and J are TRBV7-2 and TRBJ1-1; tentatively, D is TRBD1 (5 bases). Germline assignment: CDR1 SGHTA and CDR2 FQGNSA. Trimming removed 0 bases from V and 8 bases from J, with 13 bases in between. The CDR3 contains 14 residues. The CDR3: CASSLAGGPGEAFF. CDR3 bases: TGTGCCAGCAGCTTAGCCGGGGGACCTGGGGAAGCTTTCTTT.

The V call is TRBV18, the J call TRBJ1-1; D not resolved. The germline gives CDR1 KGHSH, CDR2 LQKENI. V lost 7 bases and J 0 bases, leaving 3 bases between the germline ends. This CDR3 comprises 11 residues. The CDR3 is CASFMNTEAFF. The CDR3 DNA sequence: TGTGCCAGCTTCATGAACACTGAAGCTTTCTTT.

V usage is TRBV29-1 and J usage is TRBJ2-2; TRBD1 is a possible D gene (5 bases). V gave up 6 bases and J gave up 0 bases, with 8 bases separating them. This CDR3 is 13 amino acids long. The germline V gene has CDR1 SQVTM and CDR2 ANQGSEA. In nucleotides, the CDR3 is TGCAGCGTCCAGGGATCGAACACCGGGGAGCTGTTTTTT. It specifies CSVQGSNTGELFF.

The J gene is TRBJ1-1, the V gene TRBV6-2 or TRBV6-3, with D possibly matching TRBD1 (5 bases). The CDR3 extends over 14 amino acids. Looked up from germline, CDR1 is MNHEY and CDR2 is SVGEGT. V was clipped by 7 bases and J by 3 bases, with 15 bases between them. CDR3 region: CASTLRMGDTEAFF. In DNA, the CDR3 is TGTGCCAGCACCCTGAGGATGGGGGACACTGAAGCTTTCTTT.

This clonotype was counted between two and nine times. V gene TRBV7-2 combines with J gene TRBJ1-4; D remains ambiguous. The germline gives CDR1 SGHTA, CDR2 FQGNSA. The V gene lost 5 bases and the J gene lost 8 bases, with 18 bases spanning the gap. This CDR3 contains 15 residues. CDR3 sequence: CASSLSGAGGEKLFF. For the CDR3, the DNA is TGTGCCAGCAGCCTCTCAGGCGCGGGAGGCGAAAAACTGTTTTTT.

V and J are TRBV6-1 and TRBJ1-1; 7 bases align to TRBD1. Germline CDR1 reads MNHNS; CDR2 reads SASEGT. There are 13 residues in the CDR3. V lost 7 bases to trimming and J lost 4 bases; unmatched junction nucleotides: 6. CDR3 nucleotide sequence: TGTGCCAGCACCAGGGGGGGGGCCACTGAAGCTTTCTTT. The encoded protein is CASTRGGATEAFF.

The chain couples TRBV7-8 to TRBJ2-1; 13 bases align to TRBD2. The germline V gene encodes CDR1 SGHVS and CDR2 FQNEAQ. The J segment lost 6 bases and the V segment lost 7 bases, leaving 9 bases of the junction unmatched. This CDR3 has 16 residues. The CDR3 protein is CASNPRGLAGVNEQFF. CDR3 sequence (DNA): TGTGCCAGCAACCCCAGAGGACTAGCGGGAGTCAATGAGCAGTTCTTC.

The chain uses TRBV12-3 or TRBV12-4 and TRBJ2-7; D is uncertain. Trimming took off 5 bases at V and 3 bases at J, with 14 bases between the two ends. The CDR3 is 14 amino acids. The CDR3 DNA is TGTGCCAGCAGTGTAGGACGCTGGGGCTACGAGCAGTACTTC. It yields the protein CASSVGRWGYEQYF.

Here the CDR3 DNA reads TGTGCCAGCAGCTTTGGGGGACAGGGGGTCTATGGCTACACCTTC. Its translation: CASSFGGQGVYGYTF. The chain recombines TRBV12-3 or TRBV12-4 with TRBJ1-2, with 11 positions matching TRBD1. The CDR3 is made up of 15 amino acids. J gave up 4 bases and V 6 bases, and 7 bases lay outside the gene matches.

This clonotype occurred many times. This rearrangement joins TRBV6-1 to TRBJ1-5, with a weak D call TRBD1 (5 bases). The CDR3 totals 15 residues. V was cut by 6 bases and J by 0 bases, with 12 bases left in between. Per the germline V gene, CDR1 is MNHNS and CDR2 is SASEGT. CDR3 DNA sequence: TGTGCCAGCAGCCGGGGCATTAATAGCAATCAGCCCCAGCATTTT. This sequence encodes CASSRGINSNQPQHF.

This clonotype was detected a few times. The chain combines TRBV20-1 with TRBJ2-3, with D possibly being TRBD2 (7 bases). The CDR3 sequence is 18 residues long. Germline V CDR1 and CDR2: DFQATT, SNEGSKA (reference sequence). V was trimmed by 8 bases and J by 6 bases, leaving 33 bases between them. The CDR3 region has the DNA TGCAGTCCGGAGAGTGGGGGGCGGACTTCTCGGGGGGCTGATACGCAGTATTTT. Protein: CSPESGGRTSRGADTQYF.

The V call is TRBV24-1, the J call TRBJ2-1; tentatively, D is TRBD1 (6 bases). This CDR3 has 12 residues. Germline V gene sequence: CDR1 KGHDR, CDR2 SFDVKD. The V end was cut by 4 bases, the J end by 12 bases, with 12 bases between. CDR3 sequence: CATSEQTGRQFF. DNA of the CDR3: TGTGCCACCAGTGAGCAGACAGGTAGGCAGTTCTTC.

The rearrangement joins TRBV20-1 to TRBJ2-6; D gene uncertain. This CDR3 is 16 amino acids long. The V gene's germline CDR1 is DFQATT and CDR2 SNEGSKA (reference sequence). With 2 bases removed from V and 0 bases from J, the gap between germline ends came to 11 bases. The CDR3 loop is CSARSNFYSGANVLTF. The CDR3 DNA sequence: TGCAGTGCTAGATCTAACTTTTACTCTGGGGCCAACGTCCTGACTTTC.

J is TRBJ2-1 and V is TRBV7-2; 11 bases are a match to TRBD2. Looked up from germline, CDR1 is SGHTA and CDR2 is FQGNSA. The CDR3 sequence is 17 residues long. With V trimmed by 1 base and J by 4 bases, 6 bases remained unmatched. The CDR3 DNA reads as TGTGCCAGCAGCTTAGTAGTTAGCGGGGGGGTATACAATGAGCAGTTCTTC. Its protein product is CASSLVVSGGVYNEQFF.

Concerning this clonotype: A much larger clone differs by one base, so this may be a read error. The V and J genes are TRBV7-9 and TRBJ2-5; D remains ambiguous. V gave up 3 bases and J gave up 5 bases, with 1 base separating them. The CDR3 contains 10 residues. From germline, CDR1 is SEHNR and CDR2 FQNEAQ (reference sequence). The CDR3 is CASSFETQYF. CDR3 in DNA: TGTGCCAGCAGCTTTGAGACCCAGTACTTC. Filled out from reference TRBV7-9 and TRBJ2-5, the complete variable domain reads DTGVSQNPRHKITKRGQNVTFRCDPISEHNRLYWYRQTLGQGPEFLTYFQNEAQLEKSRLLSDRFSAERPKGSFSTLEIQRTEQGDSAMYLCASSFETQYFGPGTRLLVL.

About this clonotype: At one of its ends the junction is not consistent with the germline gene, which may arise from a read error. V usage is TRBV6-5 and J usage is TRBJ2-6; TRBD1 or TRBD2 may be the D gene (5 bases each). The CDR3 covers 19 residues. Germline V gene sequence: CDR1 MNHEY, CDR2 SVGAGI. The DNA of the CDR3 is TGTGCCAGCAGCTACTTTGGGGGTCCTTCTTTTGGTGGGGCCAACGTCCTGACTTTC. Amino acid sequence: CASSYFGGPSFGGANVLTF.

As regards this clonotype: An end of the junction does not agree with germline; a read error may underlie this. The chain recombines TRBV12-3 or TRBV12-4 with TRBJ2-7; unclear D gene. The CDR3 consists of 12 residues. CDR3 nucleotide sequence: TGTGCCAGCACCCTGGTGGACGGACCTCAAAACTTC. Protein product: CASTLVDGPQNF.

This clonotype was seen a handful of times. This chain connects TRBV7-6 to TRBJ1-3; no firm D call. The CDR3 covers 16 residues. V was shortened by 5 bases and J by 5 bases, with 19 bases between the two germline ends. Germline lookup yields CDR1 SGHVS and CDR2 FNYEAQ. The CDR3 is CASSPLATLGRNTIYF. CDR3 in DNA: TGTGCCAGCAGCCCCCTAGCAACGCTTGGAAGAAACACCATATATTTT.